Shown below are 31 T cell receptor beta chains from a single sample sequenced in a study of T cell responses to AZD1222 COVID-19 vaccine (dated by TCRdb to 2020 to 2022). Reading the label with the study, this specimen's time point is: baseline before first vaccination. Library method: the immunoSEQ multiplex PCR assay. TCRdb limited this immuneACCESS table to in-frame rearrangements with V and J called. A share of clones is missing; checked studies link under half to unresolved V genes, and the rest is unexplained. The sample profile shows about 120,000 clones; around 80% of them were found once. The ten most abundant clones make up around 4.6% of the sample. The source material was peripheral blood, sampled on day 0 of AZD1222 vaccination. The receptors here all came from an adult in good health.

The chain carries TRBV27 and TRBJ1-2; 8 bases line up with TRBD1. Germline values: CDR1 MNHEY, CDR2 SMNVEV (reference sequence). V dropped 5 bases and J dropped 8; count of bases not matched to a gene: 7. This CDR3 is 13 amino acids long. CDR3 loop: CASSVQGVGGYTF. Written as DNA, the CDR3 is TGTGCCAGCAGTGTACAGGGGGTTGGGGGCTACACCTTC.

CDR3 sequence: CASSTGQYNEKLFF. The CDR3 nucleotides read TGCGCCAGCAGCACGGGACAGTATAATGAAAAACTGTTTTTT. The chain is built from TRBV5-1 and TRBJ1-4, with 7 bases that match TRBD1. CDR1 and CDR2 (germline): SGHRS, YFSETQ. With 4 bases clipped from V and 4 bases from J, the junction kept 4 bases outside the gene matches. The CDR3 has 14 residues. The complete variable domain, with remaining parts taken from reference TRBV5-1 and TRBJ1-4, reads KAGVTQTPRYLIKTRGQQVTLSCSPISGHRSVSWYQQTPGQGLQFLFEYFSETQRNKGNFPGRFSGRQFSNSRSEMNVSTLELGDSALYLCASSTGQYNEKLFFGSGTQLSVL.

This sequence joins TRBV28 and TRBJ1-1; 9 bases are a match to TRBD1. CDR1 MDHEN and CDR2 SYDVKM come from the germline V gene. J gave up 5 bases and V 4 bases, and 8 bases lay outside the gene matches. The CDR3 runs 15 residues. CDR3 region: CASSSLTGGWTEAFF. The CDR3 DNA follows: TGTGCCAGCAGTTCGTTAACAGGGGGCTGGACTGAAGCTTTCTTT.

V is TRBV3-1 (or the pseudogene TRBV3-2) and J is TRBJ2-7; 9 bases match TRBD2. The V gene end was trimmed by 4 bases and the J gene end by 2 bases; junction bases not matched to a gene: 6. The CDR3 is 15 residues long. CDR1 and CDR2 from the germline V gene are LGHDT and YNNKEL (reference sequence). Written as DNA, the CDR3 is TGTGCCAGCAGCCGGTCGACTAGCGGAGCCTACGAGCAGTACTTC. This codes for CASSRSTSGAYEQYF.

The CDR3 DNA reads as TGTGCCACCAGTGTGGCAGGGGGCAATCAGCCCCAGCATTTT. As protein: CATSVAGGNQPQHF. This rearrangement joins TRBV24-1 to TRBJ1-5; D may be TRBD1 (6 bases). V lost 5 bases and J lost 2, with 9 bases in between. Germline values: CDR1 KGHDR, CDR2 SFDVKD. The CDR3 sequence is 14 residues long.

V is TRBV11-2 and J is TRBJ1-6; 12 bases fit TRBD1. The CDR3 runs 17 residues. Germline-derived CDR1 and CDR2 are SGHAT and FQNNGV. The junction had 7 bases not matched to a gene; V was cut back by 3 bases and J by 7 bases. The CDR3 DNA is TGTGCCAGCAGCTTGGTAGGGACAGGGGGCAGGAATTCACCCCTCCACTTT. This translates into CASSLVGTGGRNSPLHF.

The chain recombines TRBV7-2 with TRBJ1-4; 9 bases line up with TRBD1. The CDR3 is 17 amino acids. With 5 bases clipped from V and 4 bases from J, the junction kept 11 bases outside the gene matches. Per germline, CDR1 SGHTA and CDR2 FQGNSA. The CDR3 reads CASSQGQGVGRNEKLFF. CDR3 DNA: TGTGCCAGCAGCCAGGGACAGGGCGTCGGTCGTAATGAAAAACTGTTTTTT.

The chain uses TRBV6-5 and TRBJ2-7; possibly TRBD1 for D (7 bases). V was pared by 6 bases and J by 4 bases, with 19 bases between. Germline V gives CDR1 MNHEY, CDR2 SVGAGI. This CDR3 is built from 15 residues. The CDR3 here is CASSNRGRGDYEQYF. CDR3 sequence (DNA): TGTGCCAGCAGCAACAGGGGCCGCGGGGATTACGAGCAGTACTTC.

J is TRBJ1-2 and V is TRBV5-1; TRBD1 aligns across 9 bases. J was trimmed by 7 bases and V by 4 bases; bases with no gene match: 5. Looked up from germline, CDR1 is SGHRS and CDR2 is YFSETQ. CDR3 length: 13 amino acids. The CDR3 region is CASSGDRGAGYTF. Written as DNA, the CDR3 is TGCGCCAGCAGCGGAGACAGGGGGGCTGGCTACACCTTC. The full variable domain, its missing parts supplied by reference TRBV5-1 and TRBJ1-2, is KAGVTQTPRYLIKTRGQQVTLSCSPISGHRSVSWYQQTPGQGLQFLFEYFSETQRNKGNFPGRFSGRQFSNSRSEMNVSTLELGDSALYLCASSGDRGAGYTFGSGTRLTVV.

CDR3 DNA: TGTGCCAGCAGTTACTTGGGACAGCTGTCTGAAGCTTTCTTT. It specifies CASSYLGQLSEAFF. The V gene is TRBV28, the J gene TRBJ1-1, with 7 bases identical to TRBD1. Germline V CDR1 and CDR2: MDHEN, SYDVKM. The V segment lost 4 bases and the J segment 6 bases; nucleotides outside the gene matches: 8. The CDR3 extends over 14 amino acids.

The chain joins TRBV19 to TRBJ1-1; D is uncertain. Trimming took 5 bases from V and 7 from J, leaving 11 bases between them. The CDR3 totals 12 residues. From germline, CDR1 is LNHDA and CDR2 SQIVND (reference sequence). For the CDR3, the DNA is TGTGCCAGTAGTTATACAGTACATGAAGCTTTCTTT. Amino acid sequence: CASSYTVHEAFF. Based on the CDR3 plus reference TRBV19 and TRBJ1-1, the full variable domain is DGGITQSPKYLFRKEGQNVTLSCEQNLNHDAMYWYRQDPGQGLRLIYYSQIVNDFQKGDIAEGYSVSREKKESFPLTVTSAQKNPTAFYLCASSYTVHEAFFGQGTRLTVV.

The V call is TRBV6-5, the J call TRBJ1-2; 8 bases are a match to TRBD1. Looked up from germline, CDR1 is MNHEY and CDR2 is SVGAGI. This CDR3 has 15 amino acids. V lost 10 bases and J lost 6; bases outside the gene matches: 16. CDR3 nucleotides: TGTGCCACCTATCCCCCACCGACAGGGGAACATGGCTACACCTTC. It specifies CATYPPPTGEHGYTF.

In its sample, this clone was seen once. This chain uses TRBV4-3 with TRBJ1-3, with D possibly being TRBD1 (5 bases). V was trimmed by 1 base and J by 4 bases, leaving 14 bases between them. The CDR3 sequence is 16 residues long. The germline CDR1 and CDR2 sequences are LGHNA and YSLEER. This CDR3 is CASSQASGLGGNTIYF. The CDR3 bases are TGCGCCAGCAGCCAAGCCTCAGGGCTTGGAGGAAACACCATATATTTT.

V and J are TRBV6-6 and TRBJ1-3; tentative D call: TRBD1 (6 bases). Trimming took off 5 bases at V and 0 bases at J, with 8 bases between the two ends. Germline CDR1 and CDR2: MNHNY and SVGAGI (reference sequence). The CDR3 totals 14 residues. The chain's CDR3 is CASSKDSSGNTIYF. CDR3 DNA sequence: TGTGCCAGCAGTAAGGACAGCTCTGGAAACACCATATATTTT.

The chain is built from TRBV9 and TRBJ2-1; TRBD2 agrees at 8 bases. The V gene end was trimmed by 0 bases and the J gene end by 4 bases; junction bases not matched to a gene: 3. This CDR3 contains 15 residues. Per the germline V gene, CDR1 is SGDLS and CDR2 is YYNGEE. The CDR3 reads CASSVATGGYNEQFF. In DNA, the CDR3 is TGTGCCAGCAGCGTAGCGACGGGAGGGTACAATGAGCAGTTCTTC.

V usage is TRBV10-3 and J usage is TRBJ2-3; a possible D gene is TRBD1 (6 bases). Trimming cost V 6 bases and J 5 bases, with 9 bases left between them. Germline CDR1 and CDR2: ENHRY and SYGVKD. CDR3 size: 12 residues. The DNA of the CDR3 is TGTGCCATCAGCAAAGGGGGAGATACGCAGTATTTT. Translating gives CAISKGGDTQYF.

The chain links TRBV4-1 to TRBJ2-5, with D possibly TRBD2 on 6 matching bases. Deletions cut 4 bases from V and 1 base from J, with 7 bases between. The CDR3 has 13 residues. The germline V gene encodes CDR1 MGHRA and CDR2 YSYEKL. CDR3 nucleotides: TGCGCCAGCAGCCGCGGGATCCAAGAGACCCAGTACTTC. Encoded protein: CASSRGIQETQYF.

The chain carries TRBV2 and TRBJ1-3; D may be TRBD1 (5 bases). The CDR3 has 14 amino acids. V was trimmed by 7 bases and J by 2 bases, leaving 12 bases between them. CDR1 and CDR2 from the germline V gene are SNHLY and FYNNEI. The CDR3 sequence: CASKPSTAGNTIYF. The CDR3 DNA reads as TGTGCCAGCAAACCCTCGACAGCTGGAAACACCATATATTTT.

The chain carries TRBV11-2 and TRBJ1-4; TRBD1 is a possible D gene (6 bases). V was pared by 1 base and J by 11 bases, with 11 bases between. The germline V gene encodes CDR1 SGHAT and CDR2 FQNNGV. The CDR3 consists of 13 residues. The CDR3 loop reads CASSLVAQGKLFF. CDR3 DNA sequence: TGTGCCAGCAGCTTAGTTGCCCAGGGGAAACTGTTTTTT.

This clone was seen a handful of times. In nucleotides, the CDR3 is TGTGCCAGCAGCTTAACAGGGTCCTTCTCCTACAATGAGCAGTTCTTC. Amino acid sequence: CASSLTGSFSYNEQFF. This chain connects TRBV7-3 to TRBJ2-1; D remains unclear. In germline, CDR1 is SGHTA, CDR2 FQGTGA. The CDR3 runs to 16 residues. Trimming stripped 0 bases from V and 0 bases from J, with 9 bases between.

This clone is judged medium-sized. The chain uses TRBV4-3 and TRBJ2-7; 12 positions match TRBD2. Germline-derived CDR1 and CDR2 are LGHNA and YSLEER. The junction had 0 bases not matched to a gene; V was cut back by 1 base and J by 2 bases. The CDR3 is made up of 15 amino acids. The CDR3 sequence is CASSQGLAGAYEQYF. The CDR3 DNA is TGCGCCAGCAGCCAAGGACTAGCGGGAGCCTACGAGCAGTACTTC.

The CDR3 nucleotides are TGTGCCAGCATCGGGACAGGGGAAGATTCTGGGGCCAACGTCCTGACTTTC. Protein sequence: CASIGTGEDSGANVLTF. The rearrangement links TRBV3-1 (or the pseudogene TRBV3-2) to TRBJ2-6; 10 bases match TRBD1. Germline lookup yields CDR1 LGHDT and CDR2 YNNKEL (reference sequence). J lost 1 base, V lost 7 bases, and 7 bases had no gene match. The CDR3 is made up of 17 amino acids.

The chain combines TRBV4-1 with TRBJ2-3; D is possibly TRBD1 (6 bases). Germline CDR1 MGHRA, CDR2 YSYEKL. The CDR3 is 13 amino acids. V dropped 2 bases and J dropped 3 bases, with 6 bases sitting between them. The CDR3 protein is CASSQQGTDTQYF. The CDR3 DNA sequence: TGCGCCAGCAGCCAACAGGGGACAGATACGCAGTATTTT.

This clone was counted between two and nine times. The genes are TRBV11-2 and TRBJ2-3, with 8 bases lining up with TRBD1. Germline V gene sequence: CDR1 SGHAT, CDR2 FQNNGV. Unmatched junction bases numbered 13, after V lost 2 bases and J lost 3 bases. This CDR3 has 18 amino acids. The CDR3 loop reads CASSLNRLRGRKTDTQYF. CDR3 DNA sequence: TGTGCCAGCAGCTTAAATCGCCTCAGGGGGCGCAAAACAGATACGCAGTATTTT.

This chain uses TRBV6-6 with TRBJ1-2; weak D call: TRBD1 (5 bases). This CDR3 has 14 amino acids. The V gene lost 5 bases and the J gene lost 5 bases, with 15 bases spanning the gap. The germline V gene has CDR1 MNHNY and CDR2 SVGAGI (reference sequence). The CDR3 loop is CASSTGFEAYGYTF. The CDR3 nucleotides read TGTGCCAGCAGTACAGGTTTTGAGGCTTATGGCTACACCTTC.

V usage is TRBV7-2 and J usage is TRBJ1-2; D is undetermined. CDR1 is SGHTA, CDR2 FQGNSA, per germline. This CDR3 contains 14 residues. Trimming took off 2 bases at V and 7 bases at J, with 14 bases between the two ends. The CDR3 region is CASSLSSSVPGYTF. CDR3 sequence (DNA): TGTGCCAGCAGCTTAAGCAGCTCGGTACCTGGCTACACCTTC.

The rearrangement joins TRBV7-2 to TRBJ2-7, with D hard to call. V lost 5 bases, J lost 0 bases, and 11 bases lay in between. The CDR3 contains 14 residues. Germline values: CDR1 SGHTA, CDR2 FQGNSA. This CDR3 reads CASSTRISSYEQYF. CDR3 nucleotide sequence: TGTGCCAGCAGCACACGGATCAGCTCCTACGAGCAGTACTTC.

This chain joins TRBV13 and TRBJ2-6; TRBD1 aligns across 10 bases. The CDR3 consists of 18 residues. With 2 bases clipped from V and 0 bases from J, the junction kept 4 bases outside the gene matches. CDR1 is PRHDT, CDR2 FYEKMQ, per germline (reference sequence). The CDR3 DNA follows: TGTGCCAGCAGCTTACCCGGGGACAGGGGCTCTGGGGCCAACGTCCTGACTTTC. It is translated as CASSLPGDRGSGANVLTF. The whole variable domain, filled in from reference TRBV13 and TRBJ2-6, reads AAGVIQSPRHLIKEKRETATLKCYPIPRHDTVYWYQQGPGQDPQFLISFYEKMQSDKGSIPDRFSAQQFSDYHSELNMSSLELGDSALYFCASSLPGDRGSGANVLTFGAGSRLTVL.

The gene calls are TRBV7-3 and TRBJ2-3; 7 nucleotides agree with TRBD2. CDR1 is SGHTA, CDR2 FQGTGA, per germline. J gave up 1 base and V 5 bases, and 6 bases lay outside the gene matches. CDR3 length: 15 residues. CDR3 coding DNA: TGTGCCAGCAGCCCGCGGGGGTTCCGCACAGATACGCAGTATTTT. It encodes CASSPRGFRTDTQYF.

The CDR3 loop reads CASSPPGTANSPLHF. CDR3 DNA: TGTGCCAGCAGCCCTCCCGGGACAGCTAATTCACCCCTCCACTTT. The genes are TRBV9 and TRBJ1-6; 7 bases are a match to TRBD1. J lost 6 bases, V lost 4 bases, and 7 bases had no gene match. CDR3 size: 15 residues. Germline V lookup: CDR1 SGDLS, CDR2 YYNGEE.

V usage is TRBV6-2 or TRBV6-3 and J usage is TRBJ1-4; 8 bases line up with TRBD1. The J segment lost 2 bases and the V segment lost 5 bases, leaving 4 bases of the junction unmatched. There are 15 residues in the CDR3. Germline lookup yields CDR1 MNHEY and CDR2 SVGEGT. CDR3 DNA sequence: TGTGCCAGCAGTCAACAGGGGGTGACTAATGAAAAACTGTTTTTT. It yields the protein CASSQQGVTNEKLFF.